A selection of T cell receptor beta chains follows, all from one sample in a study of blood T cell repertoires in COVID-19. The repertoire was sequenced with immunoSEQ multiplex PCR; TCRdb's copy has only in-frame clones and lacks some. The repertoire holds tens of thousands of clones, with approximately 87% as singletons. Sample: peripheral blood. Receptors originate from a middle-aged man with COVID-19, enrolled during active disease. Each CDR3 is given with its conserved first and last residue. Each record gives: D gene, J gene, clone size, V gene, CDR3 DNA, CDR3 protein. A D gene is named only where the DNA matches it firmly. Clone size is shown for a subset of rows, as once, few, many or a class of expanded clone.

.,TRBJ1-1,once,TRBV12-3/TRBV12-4,TGTGCCAGCAGTCCAACAGGGTTCTCTGAAGCTTTCTTT,CASSPTGFSEAFF
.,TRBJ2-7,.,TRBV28,TGTGCCAGCAGTTTAGGCACCTACGAGCAGTACTTC,CASSLGTYEQYF
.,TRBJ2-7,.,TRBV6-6,TGTGCCAGCACCCAGAGAGGACACTCCTACGAGCAGTACTTC,CASTQRGHSYEQYF
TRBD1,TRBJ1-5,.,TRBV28,TGTGCCAGCAGTCCGTCGGGACAGGGTAATCAGCCCCAGCATTTT,CASSPSGQGNQPQHF
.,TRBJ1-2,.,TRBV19,TGTGCCAGTAGTACCCAGGGCCAAGGGGGCTACACCTTC,CASSTQGQGGYTF
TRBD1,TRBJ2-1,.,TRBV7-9,TGTGCCAGCAGCTCCAACGCCGGGACAGGGGGCGATGAGCAGTTCTTC,CASSSNAGTGGDEQFF
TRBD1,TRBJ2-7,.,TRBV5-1,TGCGCCAGCAGCCACCAGACAGGGATTAAAGACGAGCAGTACTTC,CASSHQTGIKDEQYF
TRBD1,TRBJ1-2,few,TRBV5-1,TGCGCCAGCAGCTCGGGGACAGGGGGCTTTGGCTACACCTTC,CASSSGTGGFGYTF
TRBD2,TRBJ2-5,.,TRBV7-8,TGTGCCAGCAGCTTAGCTAGCGGGGGACCCCGCGAGACCCAGTACTTC,CASSLASGGPRETQYF
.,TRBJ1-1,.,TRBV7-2,TGTGCCAGCAGCTTAAGGCAGGGGCTCTTGAACACTGAAGCTTTCTTT,CASSLRQGLLNTEAFF
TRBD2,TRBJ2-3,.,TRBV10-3,TGTGCCATCACCTCGGGACTAGCGGGAGCAGATACGCAGTATTTT,CAITSGLAGADTQYF
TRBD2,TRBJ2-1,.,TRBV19,TGTGCCAGTAGTATAGGGACTAGCGGGAGAGTATATCGTAACAATGAGCAGTTCTTC,CASSIGTSGRVYRNNEQFF
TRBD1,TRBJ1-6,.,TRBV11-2,TGTGCCAGCAGAAGCACAGGGGGGGGATGGTCACCCCTCCACTTT,CASRSTGGGWSPLHF
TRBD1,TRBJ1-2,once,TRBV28,TGTGCCAGCAGTTTTAAGTTTCAGGGGGCTTACGGAGGCTACACCTTC,CASSFKFQGAYGGYTF
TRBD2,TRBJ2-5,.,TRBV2,TGTGCCAGCAGTGAAGCGGGGGGGCAAGAGACCCAGTACTTC,CASSEAGGQETQYF
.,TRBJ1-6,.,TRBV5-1,TGCGCCAGCAGCTTAACTCTACAGGATCATTCACCCCTCCACTTT,CASSLTLQDHSPLHF
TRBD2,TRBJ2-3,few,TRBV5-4,TGTGCCAGCAGCTTGGAGGCTAGAGGGAGGGGAACAGATACGCAGTATTTT,CASSLEARGRGTDTQYF
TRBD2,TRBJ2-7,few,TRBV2,TGTGCCAGCAGTCAGAGCGGGAGACTGGGTGAGCAGTACTTC,CASSQSGRLGEQYF
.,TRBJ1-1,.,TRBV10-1,TGCGCCAGCAGTGGTAACGGGGGTGAAGCTTTCTTT,CASSGNGGEAFF
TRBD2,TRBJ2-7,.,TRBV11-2,TGTGCCAGCAGCTTAGACAGTGGTGCGGGAGGACGAGCCTACGAGCAGTACTTC,CASSLDSGAGGRAYEQYF
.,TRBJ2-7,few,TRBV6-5,TGTGCCAGCAAGTCCCGGTTTAGCGGCTCCTACGAGCAGTACTTC,CASKSRFSGSYEQYF
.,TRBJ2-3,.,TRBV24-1,TGTGCCACCAGTGATCAGAGGGGGGGTAGCGCAGATACGCAGTATTTT,CATSDQRGGSADTQYF
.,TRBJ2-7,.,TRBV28,TGTGCCAGCAGCTCAGGAGGGAGCTCCTACGAGCAGTACTTC,CASSSGGSSYEQYF
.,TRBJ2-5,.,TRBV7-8,TGTGCCAGCAATAAACAGGGAATCCAAGAGACCCAGTACTTC,CASNKQGIQETQYF
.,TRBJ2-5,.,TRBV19,TGTGCCAGTAGTTCTGTGGGAGTCGAGACCCAGTACTTC,CASSSVGVETQYF
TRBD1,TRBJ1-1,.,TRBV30,TGTGCCTGGAGTAGTGTCAGGGGGCGCGGGAACACTGAAGCTTTCTTT,CAWSSVRGRGNTEAFF
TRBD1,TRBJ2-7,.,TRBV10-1,TGCGCCAGCAGCGGGACAGCTTGGGAGCAGTACTTC,CASSGTAWEQYF
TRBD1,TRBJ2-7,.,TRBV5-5,TGTGCCAGCAGTCGGACAGGGGCCAAGACCTACGAGCAGTACTTC,CASSRTGAKTYEQYF
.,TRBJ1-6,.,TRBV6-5,TGTGCCAGCAGTTACTCTCGTCAGGGGCATTCACCCCTCCACTTT,CASSYSRQGHSPLHF
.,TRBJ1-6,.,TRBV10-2,TGCGCCAGCAGTGACAGGGAAAATTCACCCCTCCACTTT,CASSDRENSPLHF
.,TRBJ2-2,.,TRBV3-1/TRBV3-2,TGTGCCAGCAGCCCCCTCTCGGGGATAGACACCGGGGAGCTGTTTTTT,CASSPLSGIDTGELFF
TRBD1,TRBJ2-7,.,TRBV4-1,TGCGCCAGCAGTTTAAAGGGGCAGGGGGCCTACGAGCAGTACTTC,CASSLKGQGAYEQYF
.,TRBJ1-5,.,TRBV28,TGTGCCAGCAGCCCACACGCGGGCGCGAGCAATCAGCCCCAGCATTTT,CASSPHAGASNQPQHF
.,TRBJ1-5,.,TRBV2,TGTGCCAGCAGTGAAGGGGGCAGGAGAAGCAATCAGCCCCAGCATTTT,CASSEGGRRSNQPQHF
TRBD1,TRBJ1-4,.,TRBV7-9,TGTGCCAGCAGCCCGACAGGGACTAATGAAAAACTGTTTTTT,CASSPTGTNEKLFF
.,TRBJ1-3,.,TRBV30,TGTGCCTGGACGGACAGCTCTGGAAACACCATATATTTT,CAWTDSSGNTIYF
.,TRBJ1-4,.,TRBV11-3,TGTGCCAGCAGCTTAGGAGTGAGCCTTAATGAAAAACTGTTTTTT,CASSLGVSLNEKLFF
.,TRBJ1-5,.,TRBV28,TGTGCCAGCAGTTTTAACAGAGGGCCCCGGCAGCCCCAGCATTTT,CASSFNRGPRQPQHF
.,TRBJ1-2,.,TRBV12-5,TGTGCTAGTGGTTTGTCCGGGTATCATGGCTACACCTTC,CASGLSGYHGYTF
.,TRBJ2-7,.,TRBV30,TGTGCCTGGAGTTTCCGGTACGAGCAGTACTTC,CAWSFRYEQYF
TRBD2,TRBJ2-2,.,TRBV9,TGTGCCAGCAGCGTCGGAGCGGGAGGGATCTTTGGGGAGCTGTTTTTT,CASSVGAGGIFGELFF
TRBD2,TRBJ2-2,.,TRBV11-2,TGTGCCAGCAGCCCCAGACTAGCGGGGGGGCCGGGCGGGGAGCTGTTTTTT,CASSPRLAGGPGGELFF
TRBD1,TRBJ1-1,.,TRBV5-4,TGTGCCAGCAGACCTGACAGGGGAGGCACTGAAGCTTTCTTT,CASRPDRGGTEAFF
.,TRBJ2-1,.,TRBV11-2,TGTGCCAGCAGCTTAGATTTGGCTTCCAATGAGCAGTTCTTC,CASSLDLASNEQFF
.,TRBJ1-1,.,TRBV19,TGTGCCAGTAGTATAGAAGCGGAGGTGAACACTGAAGCTTTCTTT,CASSIEAEVNTEAFF
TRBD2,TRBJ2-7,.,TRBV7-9,TGTGCCAGCAGCAATAGCGGGGGTAGATACGAGCAGTACTTC,CASSNSGGRYEQYF
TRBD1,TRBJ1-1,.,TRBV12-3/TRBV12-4,TGTGCCAGCAGAAGGGGACAGGGGAAGGAAGCTTTCTTT,CASRRGQGKEAFF
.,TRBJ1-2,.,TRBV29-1,TGCAGCGTTGAAGGCCTCAGCCGACAGTTTGGAGGCTACACCTTC,CSVEGLSRQFGGYTF
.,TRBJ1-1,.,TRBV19,TGTGCCACCCTCGGGGTCATGAACACTGAAGCTTTCTTT,CATLGVMNTEAFF
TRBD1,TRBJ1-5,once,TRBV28,TGTGCCAGCAGTTCGGGACAGGTACTCAATCAGCCCCAGCATTTT,CASSSGQVLNQPQHF
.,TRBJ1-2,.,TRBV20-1,TGCAGTGCGGAGCGAGGCTACACCTTC,CSAERGYTF
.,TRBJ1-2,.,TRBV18,TGTGCCAGCTCACCAAACGGGGGATCGGATGGCTACACCTTC,CASSPNGGSDGYTF
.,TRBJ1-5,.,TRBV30,TGTGCCTGGAGTGTACGTAGGGGAAATCAGCCCCAGCATTTT,CAWSVRRGNQPQHF
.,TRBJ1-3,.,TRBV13,TGTGCCAGCAGCTTAGGGGGCCAGGGAGGGGCTGGAAACACCATATATTTT,CASSLGGQGGAGNTIYF
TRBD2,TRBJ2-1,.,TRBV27,TGTGCCAGCAGTCTCGGGACTAGCGGATTTGGAGATGAGCAGTTCTTC,CASSLGTSGFGDEQFF
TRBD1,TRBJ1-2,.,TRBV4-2,TGTGCCAGCAGCCCGGGACAGGGGGTTGACTATGGCTACACCTTC,CASSPGQGVDYGYTF
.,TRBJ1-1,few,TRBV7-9,TGTGCCAGCAGCTTAGTTGGCAGTGAAGCTTTCTTT,CASSLVGSEAFF
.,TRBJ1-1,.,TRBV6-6,TGTGCCAGCAGCACCAACAGGGCCCGTAACACTGAAGCTTTCTTT,CASSTNRARNTEAFF
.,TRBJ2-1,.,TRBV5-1,TGCGCCAGCAGCTTGGAGTGGGGCGAGCAGTTCTTC,CASSLEWGEQFF